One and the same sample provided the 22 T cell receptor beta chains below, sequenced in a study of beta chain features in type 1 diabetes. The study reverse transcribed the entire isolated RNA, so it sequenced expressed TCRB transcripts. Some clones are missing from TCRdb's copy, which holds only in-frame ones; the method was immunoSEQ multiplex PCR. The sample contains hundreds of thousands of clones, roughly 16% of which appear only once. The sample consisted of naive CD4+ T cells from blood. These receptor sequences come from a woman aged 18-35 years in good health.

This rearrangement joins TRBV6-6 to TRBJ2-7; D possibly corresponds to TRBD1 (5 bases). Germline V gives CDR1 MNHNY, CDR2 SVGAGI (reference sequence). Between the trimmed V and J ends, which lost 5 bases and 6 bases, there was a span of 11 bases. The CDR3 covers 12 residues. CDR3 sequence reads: CASSDRVVEQYF. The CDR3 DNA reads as TGTGCCAGCAGTGACAGAGTAGTCGAGCAGTACTTC.

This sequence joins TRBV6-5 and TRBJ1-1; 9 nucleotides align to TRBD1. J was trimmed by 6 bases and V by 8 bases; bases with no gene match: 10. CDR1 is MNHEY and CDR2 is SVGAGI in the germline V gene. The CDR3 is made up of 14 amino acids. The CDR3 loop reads CASLGGQGDPEAFF. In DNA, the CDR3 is TGTGCCAGCCTAGGGGGACAGGGAGACCCTGAAGCTTTCTTT.

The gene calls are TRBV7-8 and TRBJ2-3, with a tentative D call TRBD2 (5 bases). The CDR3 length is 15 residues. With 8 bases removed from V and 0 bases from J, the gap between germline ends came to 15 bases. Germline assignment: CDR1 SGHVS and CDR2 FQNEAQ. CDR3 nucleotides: TGTGCCAGCTTAAATCGAGCGGCTAGCACAGATACGCAGTATTTT. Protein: CASLNRAASTDTQYF.

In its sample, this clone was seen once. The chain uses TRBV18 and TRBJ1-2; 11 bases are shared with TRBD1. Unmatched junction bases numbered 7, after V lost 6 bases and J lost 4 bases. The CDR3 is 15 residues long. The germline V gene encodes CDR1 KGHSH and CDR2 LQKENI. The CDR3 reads CASSPGTGGVYGYTF. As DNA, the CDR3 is TGTGCCAGCTCTCCTGGGACAGGGGGTGTCTATGGCTACACCTTC.

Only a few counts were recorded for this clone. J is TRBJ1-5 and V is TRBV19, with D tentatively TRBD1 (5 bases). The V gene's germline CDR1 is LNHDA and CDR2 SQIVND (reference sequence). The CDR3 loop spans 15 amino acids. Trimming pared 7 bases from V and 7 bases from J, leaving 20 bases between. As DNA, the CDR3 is TGTGCCAGTACCTCGGCTCCATCTCGGGGGCAGCCCCAGCATTTT. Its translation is CASTSAPSRGQPQHF.

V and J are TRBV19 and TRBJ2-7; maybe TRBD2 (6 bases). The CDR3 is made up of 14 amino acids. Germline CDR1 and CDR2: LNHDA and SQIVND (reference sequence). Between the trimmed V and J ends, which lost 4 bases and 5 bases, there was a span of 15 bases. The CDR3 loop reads CASSKAEGFNEQYF. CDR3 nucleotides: TGTGCCAGTAGTAAGGCGGAGGGTTTCAACGAGCAGTACTTC. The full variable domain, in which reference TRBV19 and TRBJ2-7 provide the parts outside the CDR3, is DGGITQSPKYLFRKEGQNVTLSCEQNLNHDAMYWYRQDPGQGLRLIYYSQIVNDFQKGDIAEGYSVSREKKESFPLTVTSAQKNPTAFYLCASSKAEGFNEQYFGPGTRLTVT.

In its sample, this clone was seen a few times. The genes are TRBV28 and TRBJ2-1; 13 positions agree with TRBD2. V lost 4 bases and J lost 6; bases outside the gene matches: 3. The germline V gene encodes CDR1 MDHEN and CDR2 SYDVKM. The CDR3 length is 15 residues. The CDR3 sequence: CASSSGLAGVNEQFF. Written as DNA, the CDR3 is TGTGCCAGCAGTTCTGGACTAGCGGGAGTCAATGAGCAGTTCTTC.

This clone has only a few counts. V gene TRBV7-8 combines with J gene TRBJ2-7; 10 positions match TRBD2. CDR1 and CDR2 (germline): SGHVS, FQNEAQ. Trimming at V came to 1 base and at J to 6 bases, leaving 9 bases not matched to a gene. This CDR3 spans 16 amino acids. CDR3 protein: CASSLGSSLAGAEQYF. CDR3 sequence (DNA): TGTGCCAGCAGCTTAGGCTCGTCTCTAGCGGGGGCCGAGCAGTACTTC.

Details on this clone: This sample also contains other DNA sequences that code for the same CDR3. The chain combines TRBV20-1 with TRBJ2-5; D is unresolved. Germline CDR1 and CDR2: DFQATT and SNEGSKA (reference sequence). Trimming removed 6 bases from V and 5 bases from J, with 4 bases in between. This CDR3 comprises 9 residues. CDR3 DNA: TGCAGTGCAGGGGAGACCCAGTACTTC. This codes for CSAGETQYF.

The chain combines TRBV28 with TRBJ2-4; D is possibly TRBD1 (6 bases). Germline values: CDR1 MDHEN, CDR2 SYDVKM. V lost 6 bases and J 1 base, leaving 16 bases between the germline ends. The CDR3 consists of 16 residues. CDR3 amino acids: CASRTGQPNAKNIQYF. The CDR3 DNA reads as TGTGCCAGCAGGACGGGACAACCAAACGCCAAAAACATTCAGTACTTC.

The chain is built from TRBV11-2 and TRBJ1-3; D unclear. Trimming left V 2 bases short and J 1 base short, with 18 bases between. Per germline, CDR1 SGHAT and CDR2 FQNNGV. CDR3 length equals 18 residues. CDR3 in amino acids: CASSLLPRISHSGNTIYF. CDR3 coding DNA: TGTGCCAGCAGCTTACTGCCTCGAATATCCCATTCTGGAAACACCATATATTTT. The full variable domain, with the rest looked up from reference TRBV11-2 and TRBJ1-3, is EAGVAQSPRYKIIEKRQSVAFWCNPISGHATLYWYQQILGQGPKLLIQFQNNGVVDDSQLPKDRFSAERLKGVDSTLKIQPAKLEDSAVYLCASSLLPRISHSGNTIYFGEGSWLTVV.

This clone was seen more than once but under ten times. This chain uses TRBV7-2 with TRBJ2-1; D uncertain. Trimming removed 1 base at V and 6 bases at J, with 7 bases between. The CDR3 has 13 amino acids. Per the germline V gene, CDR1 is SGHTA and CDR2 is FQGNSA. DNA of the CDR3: TGTGCCAGCAGCTTAGGTTTCCGCAATGAGCAGTTCTTC. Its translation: CASSLGFRNEQFF.

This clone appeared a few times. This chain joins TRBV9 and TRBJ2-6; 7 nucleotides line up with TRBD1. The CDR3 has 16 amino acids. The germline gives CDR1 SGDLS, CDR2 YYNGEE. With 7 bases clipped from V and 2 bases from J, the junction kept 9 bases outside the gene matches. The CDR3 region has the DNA TGTGCCAGCGGGGCAGGGGGATGGGCTGGGGCCAACGTCCTGACTTTC. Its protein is CASGAGGWAGANVLTF.

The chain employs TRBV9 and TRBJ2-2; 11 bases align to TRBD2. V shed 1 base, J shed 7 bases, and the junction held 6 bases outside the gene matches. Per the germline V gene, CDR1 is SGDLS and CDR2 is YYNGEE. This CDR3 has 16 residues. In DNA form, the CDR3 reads TGTGCCAGCAGCGTATTTTCTAGCGGGAGGAACGGGGAGCTGTTTTTT. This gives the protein CASSVFSSGRNGELFF.

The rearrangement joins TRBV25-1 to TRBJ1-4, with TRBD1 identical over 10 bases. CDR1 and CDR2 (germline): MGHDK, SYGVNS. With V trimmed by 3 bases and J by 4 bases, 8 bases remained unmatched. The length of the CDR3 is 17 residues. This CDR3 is CASSDPFDRGHNEKLFF. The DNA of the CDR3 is TGTGCCAGCAGTGACCCCTTCGACAGGGGGCATAATGAAAAACTGTTTTTT.

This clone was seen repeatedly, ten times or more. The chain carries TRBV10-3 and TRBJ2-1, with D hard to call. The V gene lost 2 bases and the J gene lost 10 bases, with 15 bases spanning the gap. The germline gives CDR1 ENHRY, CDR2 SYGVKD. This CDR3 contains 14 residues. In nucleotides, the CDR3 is TGTGCCATCAGTGAGACGGTCTTGGACGGGGAGCAGTTCTTC. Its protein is CAISETVLDGEQFF.

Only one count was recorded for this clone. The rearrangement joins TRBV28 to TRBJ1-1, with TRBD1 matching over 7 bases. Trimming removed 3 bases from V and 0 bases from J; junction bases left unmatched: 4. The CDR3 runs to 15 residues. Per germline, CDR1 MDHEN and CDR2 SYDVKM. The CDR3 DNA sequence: TGTGCCAGCAGTTTGAGGGGGCTTGTGAACACTGAAGCTTTCTTT. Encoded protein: CASSLRGLVNTEAFF.

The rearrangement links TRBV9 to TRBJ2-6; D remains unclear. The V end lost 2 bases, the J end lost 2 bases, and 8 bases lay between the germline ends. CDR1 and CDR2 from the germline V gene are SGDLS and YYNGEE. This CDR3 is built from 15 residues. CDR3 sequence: CASSVIGTGANVLTF. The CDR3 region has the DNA TGTGCCAGCAGCGTCATAGGGACTGGGGCCAACGTCCTGACTTTC.

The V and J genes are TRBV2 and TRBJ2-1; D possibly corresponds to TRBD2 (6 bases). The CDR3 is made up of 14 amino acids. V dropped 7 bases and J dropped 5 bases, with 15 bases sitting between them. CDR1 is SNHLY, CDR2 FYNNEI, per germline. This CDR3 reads CASTFGRLDNEQFF. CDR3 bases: TGTGCCAGCACGTTCGGGAGATTGGACAATGAGCAGTTCTTC.

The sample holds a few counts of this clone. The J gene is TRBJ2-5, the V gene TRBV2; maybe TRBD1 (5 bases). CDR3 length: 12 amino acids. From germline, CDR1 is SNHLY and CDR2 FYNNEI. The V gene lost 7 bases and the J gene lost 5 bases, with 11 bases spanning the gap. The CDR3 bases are TGTGCCAGCAAAGGGGCTGGGGAGACCCAGTACTTC. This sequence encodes CASKGAGETQYF.

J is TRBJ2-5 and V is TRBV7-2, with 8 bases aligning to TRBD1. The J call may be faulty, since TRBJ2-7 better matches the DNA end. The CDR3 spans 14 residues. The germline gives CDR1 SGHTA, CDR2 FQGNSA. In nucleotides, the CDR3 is TGTGCCAGCAGTCCCGGGACAGGCTCCTACGAGCAGTACTTC. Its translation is CASSPGTGSYEQYF.

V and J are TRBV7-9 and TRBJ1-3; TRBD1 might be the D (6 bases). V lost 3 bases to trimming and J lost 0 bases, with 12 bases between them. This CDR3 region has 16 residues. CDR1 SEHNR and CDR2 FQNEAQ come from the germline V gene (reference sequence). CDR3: CASSLDRGYSGNTIYF. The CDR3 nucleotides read TGTGCCAGCAGCTTGGACAGAGGGTACTCTGGAAACACCATATATTTT.